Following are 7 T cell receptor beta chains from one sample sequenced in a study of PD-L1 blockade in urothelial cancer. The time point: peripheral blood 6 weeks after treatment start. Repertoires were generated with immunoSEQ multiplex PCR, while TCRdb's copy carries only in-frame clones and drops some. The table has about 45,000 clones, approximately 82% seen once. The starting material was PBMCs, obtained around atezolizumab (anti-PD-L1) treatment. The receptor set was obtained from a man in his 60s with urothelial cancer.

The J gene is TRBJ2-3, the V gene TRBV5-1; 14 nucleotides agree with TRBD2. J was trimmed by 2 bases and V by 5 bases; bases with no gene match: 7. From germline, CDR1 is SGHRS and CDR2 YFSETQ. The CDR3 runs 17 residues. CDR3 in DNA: TGCGCCAGCAGAAGCGGACTAGCGGGGGGACTCACAGATACGCAGTATTTT. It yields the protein CASRSGLAGGLTDTQYF.

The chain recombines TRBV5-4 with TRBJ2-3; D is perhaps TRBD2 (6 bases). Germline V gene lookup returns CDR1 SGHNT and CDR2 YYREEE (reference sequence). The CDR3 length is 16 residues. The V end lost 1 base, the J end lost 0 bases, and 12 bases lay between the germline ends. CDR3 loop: CASSLSLAPSTDTQYF. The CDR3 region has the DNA TGTGCCAGCAGCTTGTCCCTAGCGCCGAGCACAGATACGCAGTATTTT.

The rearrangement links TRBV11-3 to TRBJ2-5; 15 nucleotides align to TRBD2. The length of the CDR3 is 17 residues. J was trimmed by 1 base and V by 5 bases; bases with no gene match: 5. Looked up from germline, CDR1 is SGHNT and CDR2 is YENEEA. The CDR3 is CASSLGLAGGSQETQYF. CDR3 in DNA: TGTGCCAGCAGCCTGGGACTAGCGGGGGGTTCCCAAGAGACCCAGTACTTC.

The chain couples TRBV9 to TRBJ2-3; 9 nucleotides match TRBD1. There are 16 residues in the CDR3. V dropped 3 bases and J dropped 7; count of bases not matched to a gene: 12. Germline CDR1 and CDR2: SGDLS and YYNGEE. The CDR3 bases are TGTGCCAGCAGCGGAGTTGCGGGACAGGGCGGTAATACGCAGTATTTT. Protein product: CASSGVAGQGGNTQYF. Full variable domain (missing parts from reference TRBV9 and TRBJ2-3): DSGVTQTPKHLITATGQRVTLRCSPRSGDLSVYWYQQSLDQGLQFLIQYYNGEERAKGNILERFSAQQFPDLHSELNLSSLELGDSALYFCASSGVAGQGGNTQYFGPGTRLTVL.

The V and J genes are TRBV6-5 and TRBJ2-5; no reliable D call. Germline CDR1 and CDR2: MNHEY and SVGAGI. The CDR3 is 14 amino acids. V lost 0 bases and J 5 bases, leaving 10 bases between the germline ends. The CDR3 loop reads CASSYSKFGETQYF. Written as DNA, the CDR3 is TGTGCCAGCAGTTACTCGAAGTTCGGGGAGACCCAGTACTTC.

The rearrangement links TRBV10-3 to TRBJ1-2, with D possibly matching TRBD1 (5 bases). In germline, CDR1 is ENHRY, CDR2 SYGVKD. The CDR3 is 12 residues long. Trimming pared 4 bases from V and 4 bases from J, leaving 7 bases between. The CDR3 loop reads CAISGQLYGYTF. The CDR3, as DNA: TGTGCCATCAGTGGACAGCTCTATGGCTACACCTTC.

Written as DNA, the CDR3 is TGTGCCAGCTCACTGAGACAGGGCGTGTACACCGGGGAGCTGTTTTTT. Its protein is CASSLRQGVYTGELFF. V is TRBV18 and J is TRBJ2-2, with 7 positions matching TRBD1. Trimming cost V 4 bases and J 3 bases; bases outside gene matches: 8. The V gene's germline CDR1 is KGHSH and CDR2 LQKENI. The CDR3 consists of 16 residues.